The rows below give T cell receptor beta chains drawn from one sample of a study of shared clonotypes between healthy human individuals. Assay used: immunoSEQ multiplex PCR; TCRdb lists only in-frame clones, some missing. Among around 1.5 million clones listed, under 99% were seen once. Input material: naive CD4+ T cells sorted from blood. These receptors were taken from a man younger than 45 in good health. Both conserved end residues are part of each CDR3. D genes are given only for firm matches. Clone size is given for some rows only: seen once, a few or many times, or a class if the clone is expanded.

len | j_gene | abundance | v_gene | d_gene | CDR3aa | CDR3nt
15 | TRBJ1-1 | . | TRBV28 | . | CASSFSGVGNTEAFF | TGTGCCAGCAGTTTTTCGGGGGTGGGGAACACTGAAGCTTTCTTT
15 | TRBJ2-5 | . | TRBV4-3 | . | CASSRATGAEETQYF | TGCGCCAGCAGCCGTGCAACCGGGGCCGAGGAGACCCAGTACTTC
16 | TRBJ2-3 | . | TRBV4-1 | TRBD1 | CASSRSVGQATDTQYF | TGCGCCAGCAGCCGAAGTGTGGGACAGGCCACAGATACGCAGTATTTT
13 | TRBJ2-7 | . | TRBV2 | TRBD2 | CASSGDMGGEQYF | TGTGCCAGCAGTGGAGACATGGGGGGGGAGCAGTACTTC
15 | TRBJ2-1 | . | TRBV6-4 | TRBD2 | CASSDREGPYNEQFF | TGTGCCAGCAGTGACCGGGAGGGCCCGTACAATGAGCAGTTCTTC
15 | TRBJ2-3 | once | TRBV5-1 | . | CASSLSGVGTDTQYF | TGCGCCAGCAGCTTGTCCGGGGTTGGAACAGATACGCAGTATTTT
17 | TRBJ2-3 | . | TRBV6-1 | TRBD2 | CASSKVLAGGPTDTQYF | TGTGCCAGCAGTAAAGTACTAGCGGGAGGGCCGACAGATACGCAGTATTTT
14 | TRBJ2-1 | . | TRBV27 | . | CASTKPGRAREQFF | TGTGCCAGCACCAAACCCGGCAGGGCTCGTGAGCAGTTCTTC
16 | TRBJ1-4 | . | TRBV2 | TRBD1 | CASSLTSQRGPEKLFF | TGTGCCAGCAGTCTAACATCTCAAAGGGGGCCCGAAAAACTGTTTTTT
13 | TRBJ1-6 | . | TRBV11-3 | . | CASSYSNNSPLHF | TGTGCCAGCAGCTACTCAAATAATTCACCCCTCCACTTT
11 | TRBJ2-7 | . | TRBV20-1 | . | CSASKGFEQYF | TGCAGTGCTAGTAAGGGCTTCGAGCAGTACTTC
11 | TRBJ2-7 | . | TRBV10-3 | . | CAISEAYEQYF | TGTGCCATCAGTGAGGCATACGAGCAGTACTTC
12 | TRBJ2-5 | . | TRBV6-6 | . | CASSYRPETQYF | TGTGCCAGCAGTTACCGCCCGGAGACCCAGTACTTC
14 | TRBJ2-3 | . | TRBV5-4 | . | CASSLFPRSDTQYF | TGTGCCAGCAGCTTGTTTCCTAGATCAGATACGCAGTATTTT